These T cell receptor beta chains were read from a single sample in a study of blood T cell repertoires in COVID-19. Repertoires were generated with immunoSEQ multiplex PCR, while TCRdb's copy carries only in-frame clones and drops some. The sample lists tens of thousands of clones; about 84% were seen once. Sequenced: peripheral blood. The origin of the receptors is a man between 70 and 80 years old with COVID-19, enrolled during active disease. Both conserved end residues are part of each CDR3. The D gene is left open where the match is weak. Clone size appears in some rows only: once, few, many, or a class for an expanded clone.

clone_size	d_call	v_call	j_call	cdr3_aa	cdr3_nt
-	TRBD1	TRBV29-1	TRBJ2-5	CSVDGVRDRGQETQYF	TGCAGCGTTGATGGGGTCCGGGACAGGGGACAAGAGACCCAGTACTTC
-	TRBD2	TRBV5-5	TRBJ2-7	CASSPGLASGHFYEQYF	TGTGCCAGCAGCCCCGGGCTGGCTAGCGGCCATTTCTACGAGCAGTACTTC
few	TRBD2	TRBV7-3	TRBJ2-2	CASGEATSGYTGELFF	TGTGCCAGCGGGGAGGCCACTAGCGGGTACACCGGGGAGCTGTTTTTT
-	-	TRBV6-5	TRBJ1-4	CASRTKSATNEKLFF	TGTGCCAGCAGAACGAAGAGTGCAACTAATGAAAAACTGTTTTTT
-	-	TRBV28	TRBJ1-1	CASSFAQGGTEAFF	TGTGCCAGCAGTTTCGCTCAGGGAGGAACTGAAGCTTTCTTT
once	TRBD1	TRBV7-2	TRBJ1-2	CASSRDRSEVYGYTF	TGTGCCAGCAGCCGGGACAGGAGCGAAGTCTATGGCTACACCTTC
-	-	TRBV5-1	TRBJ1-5	CASSLAGDQPQHF	TGCGCCAGCAGTTTGGCCGGGGATCAGCCCCAGCATTTT
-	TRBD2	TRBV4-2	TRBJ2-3	CASSHSPGTSSTDTQYF	TGTGCCAGCAGCCACAGCCCCGGGACTAGCAGCACAGATACGCAGTATTTT
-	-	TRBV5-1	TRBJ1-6	CASSKYSYHSYNSPLHF	TGCGCCAGCAGCAAATACAGCTACCACTCCTATAATTCACCCCTCCACTTT
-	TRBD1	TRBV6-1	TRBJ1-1	CASSQTSGTVPEAFF	TGTGCCAGCAGTCAAACCTCCGGGACAGTTCCCGAAGCTTTCTTT
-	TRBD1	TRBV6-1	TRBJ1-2	CASSEGGQRIWGYTF	TGTGCCAGCAGTGAAGGGGGACAGCGGATATGGGGCTACACCTTC
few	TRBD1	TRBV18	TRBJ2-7	CASSPNHLTGAYYEQYF	TGTGCCAGCTCACCGAACCACTTAACAGGGGCCTACTACGAGCAGTACTTC
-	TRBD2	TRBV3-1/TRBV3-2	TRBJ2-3	CASSQIAGATTDTQYF	TGTGCCAGCAGCCAAATAGCGGGAGCCACGACAGATACGCAGTATTTT
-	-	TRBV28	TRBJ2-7	CASSLPSGPTYEQYF	TGTGCCAGCAGTTTACCCAGCGGACCCACCTACGAGCAGTACTTC
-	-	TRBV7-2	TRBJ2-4	CASSPFGGVAQYF	TGTGCCAGCAGCCCCTTCGGGGGAGTAGCTCAGTACTTC
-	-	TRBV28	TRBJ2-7	CASSQWPPYEQYF	TGTGCCAGCAGCCAATGGCCCCCCTACGAGCAGTACTTC
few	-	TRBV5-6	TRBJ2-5	CASSLRFQETQYF	TGTGCCAGCAGCTTGCGGTTCCAAGAGACCCAGTACTTC
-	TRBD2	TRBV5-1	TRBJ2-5	CASSLLRGGETQYF	TGCGCCAGCAGCCTACTACGGGGGGGTGAGACCCAGTACTTC
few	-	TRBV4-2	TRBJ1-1	CASSQGSFTVGGTEAFF	TGTGCCAGCAGCCAAGGATCCTTTACTGTAGGCGGAACTGAAGCTTTCTTT
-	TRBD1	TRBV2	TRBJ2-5	CASSLDREETQYF	TGTGCCAGCAGCCTAGACAGGGAAGAGACCCAGTACTTC
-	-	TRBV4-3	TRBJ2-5	CASSQERGAQETQYF	TGCGCCAGCAGCCAAGAGCGGGGCGCCCAAGAGACCCAGTACTTC
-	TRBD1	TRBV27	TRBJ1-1	CASSLTGLSEAFF	TGTGCCAGCAGTCTGACAGGGTTGAGTGAAGCTTTCTTT
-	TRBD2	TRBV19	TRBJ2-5	CASSTGSGGAETQYF	TGTGCCAGTAGTACAGGGTCGGGAGGAGCAGAGACCCAGTACTTC
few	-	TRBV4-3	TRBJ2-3	CASSQEGLASTDTQYF	TGCGCCAGCAGCCAAGAAGGGCTAGCGAGCACAGATACGCAGTATTTT
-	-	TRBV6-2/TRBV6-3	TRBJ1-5	CASSRRQTEQPQHF	TGTGCCAGCAGTCGCCGACAGACCGAACAGCCCCAGCATTTT
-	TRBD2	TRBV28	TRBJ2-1	CASSPLGGSSYNEQFF	TGTGCCAGCAGTCCCCTGGGCGGGAGCTCCTACAATGAGCAGTTCTTC
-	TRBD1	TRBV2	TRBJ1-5	CASSTGTVAQHF	TGTGCCAGCAGCACCGGGACAGTGGCCCAGCATTTT
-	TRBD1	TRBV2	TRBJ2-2	CASTEEVTGAGGELFF	TGTGCCAGCACCGAAGAGGTGACAGGGGCGGGCGGGGAGCTGTTTTTT
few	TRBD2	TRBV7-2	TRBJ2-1	CASSNLAGGLGNEQFF	TGTGCCAGCAGCAACTTAGCGGGAGGGCTTGGAAATGAGCAGTTCTTC
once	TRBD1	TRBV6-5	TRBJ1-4	CASSRTGFAEKLFF	TGTGCCAGCAGCAGGACAGGGTTTGCTGAAAAACTGTTTTTT
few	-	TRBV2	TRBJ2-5	CASSGRAQETQYF	TGTGCCAGCAGTGGGCGGGCCCAAGAGACCCAGTACTTC
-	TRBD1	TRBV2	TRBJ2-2	CASSEDRTNTGELFF	TGTGCCAGCAGTGAGGACAGGACGAACACCGGGGAGCTGTTTTTT
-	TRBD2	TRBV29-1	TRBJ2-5	CSWQRGQETQYF	TGCAGTTGGCAGCGGGGCCAAGAGACCCAGTACTTC
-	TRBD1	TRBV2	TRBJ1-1	CASSEAQGAITEAFF	TGTGCCAGCAGTGAAGCGCAGGGGGCGATCACTGAAGCTTTCTTT
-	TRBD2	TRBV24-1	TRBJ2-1	CATSDLWEGQDGEQFF	TGTGCCACCAGTGATTTGTGGGAGGGCCAAGACGGTGAGCAGTTCTTC
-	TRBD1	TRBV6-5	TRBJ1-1	CASSYPGTGEAFF	TGTGCCAGCAGCTATCCTGGGACAGGTGAAGCTTTCTTT
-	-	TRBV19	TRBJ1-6	CASSRAQSHNSPLHF	TGTGCCAGTAGTAGGGCTCAAAGCCATAATTCACCCCTCCACTTT
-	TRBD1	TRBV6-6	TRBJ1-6	CASSTGQGFNSPLHF	TGTGCCAGCAGTACGGGACAGGGTTTTAATTCACCCCTCCACTTT
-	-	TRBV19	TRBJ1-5	CASSIVLRGMNQPQHF	TGTGCCAGTAGTATAGTTTTGCGAGGGATGAATCAGCCCCAGCATTTT
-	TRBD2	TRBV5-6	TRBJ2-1	CASNSAGGWSYNEQFF	TGTGCCAGCAACTCTGCGGGGGGTTGGTCCTACAATGAGCAGTTCTTC
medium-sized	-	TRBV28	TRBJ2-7	CASSWVWAGNSYEQYF	TGTGCCAGCAGTTGGGTTTGGGCCGGCAACTCCTACGAGCAGTACTTC
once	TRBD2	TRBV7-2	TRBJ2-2	CASSLSGAGGELFF	TGTGCCAGCAGCTTGAGCGGGGCGGGCGGGGAGCTGTTTTTT